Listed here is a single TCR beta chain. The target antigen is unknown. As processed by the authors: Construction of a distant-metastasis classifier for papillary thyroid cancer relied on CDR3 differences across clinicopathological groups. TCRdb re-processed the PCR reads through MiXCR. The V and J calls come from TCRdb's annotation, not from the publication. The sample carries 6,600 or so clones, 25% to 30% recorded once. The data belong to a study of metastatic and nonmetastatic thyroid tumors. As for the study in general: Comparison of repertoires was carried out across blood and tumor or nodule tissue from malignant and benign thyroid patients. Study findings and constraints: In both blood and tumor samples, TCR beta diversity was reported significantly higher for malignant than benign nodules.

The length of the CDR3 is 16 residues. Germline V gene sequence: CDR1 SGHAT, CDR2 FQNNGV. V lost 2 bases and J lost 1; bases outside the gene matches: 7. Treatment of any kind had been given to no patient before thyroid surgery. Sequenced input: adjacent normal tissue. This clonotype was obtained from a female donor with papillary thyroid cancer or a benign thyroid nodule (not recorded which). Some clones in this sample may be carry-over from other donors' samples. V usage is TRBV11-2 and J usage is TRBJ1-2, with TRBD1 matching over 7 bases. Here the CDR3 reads CASSLMTGRRNYGYTF. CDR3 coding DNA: TGTGCCAGCAGCTTAATGACAGGGCGACGTAACTATGGCTACACCTTC.